This is a list of T cell receptor beta chains from one sample in a study of identifying expanded T cells in peripheral blood. Data came from immunoSEQ multiplex PCR; TCRdb stores just in-frame clones and leaves some out. This sample has approximately 100,000 clones, with about nine tenths found just once. The sequenced sample consisted of blood. The receptors here all came from a person between 18 and 75 years old in good health. CDR3s include the opening cysteine and the closing phenylalanine or tryptophan. The order of the fields is CDR3 protein, CDR3 DNA, J gene, CDR3 length, D gene, clone size, V gene. The D gene is left open where the match is weak. Where a row states a size, it is once, few, many or the class of an expanded clone; other rows omit it.

cdr3_aa: CASSTGSGAGNQPQHF
cdr3_nt: TGTGCCAGTAGTACAGGGTCTGGAGCCGGCAATCAGCCCCAGCATTTT
j_call: TRBJ1-5
cdr3_length: 16
d_call: NA
clone_size: NA
v_call: TRBV19

cdr3_aa: CASSLPRSRDTHSPLHF
cdr3_nt: TGTGCCAGCAGTTTACCCCGCTCTCGGGACACACATTCACCCCTCCACTTT
j_call: TRBJ1-6
cdr3_length: 17
d_call: NA
clone_size: NA
v_call: TRBV27

cdr3_aa: CASSIEGTGELFF
cdr3_nt: TGTGCCAGTAGTATAGAAGGGACCGGGGAGCTGTTTTTT
j_call: TRBJ2-2
cdr3_length: 13
d_call: NA
clone_size: NA
v_call: TRBV19

cdr3_aa: CASSSLGGGTNTEAFF
cdr3_nt: TGCGCCAGCAGCTCTCTGGGAGGGGGCACGAACACTGAAGCTTTCTTT
j_call: TRBJ1-1
cdr3_length: 16
d_call: TRBD1
clone_size: once
v_call: TRBV5-1

cdr3_aa: CASSYRGTGLNSPLHF
cdr3_nt: TGTGCCAGCAGTTATCGTGGGACAGGGTTAAATTCACCCCTCCACTTT
j_call: TRBJ1-6
cdr3_length: 16
d_call: TRBD1
clone_size: few
v_call: TRBV6-5

cdr3_aa: CASSLEGLTEAFF
cdr3_nt: TGTGCCAGCAGCTTAGAAGGACTCACTGAAGCTTTCTTT
j_call: TRBJ1-1
cdr3_length: 13
d_call: NA
clone_size: once
v_call: TRBV7-9

cdr3_aa: CASSDTGYVADTQYF
cdr3_nt: TGCGCCAGCAGCGACACAGGCTATGTCGCAGATACGCAGTATTTT
j_call: TRBJ2-3
cdr3_length: 15
d_call: NA
clone_size: once
v_call: TRBV5-1

cdr3_aa: CASSEGTGGFDEQFF
cdr3_nt: TGTGCCAGCAGTGAAGGGACAGGGGGTTTCGATGAGCAGTTCTTC
j_call: TRBJ2-1
cdr3_length: 15
d_call: TRBD1
clone_size: medium-sized
v_call: TRBV6-1

cdr3_aa: CASSNVLEVQETQYF
cdr3_nt: TGTGCCAGTAGTAATGTCCTCGAGGTGCAAGAGACCCAGTACTTC
j_call: TRBJ2-5
cdr3_length: 15
d_call: NA
clone_size: NA
v_call: TRBV19

cdr3_aa: CASSVGTGEGTEAFF
cdr3_nt: TGTGCCAGCAGCGTAGGGACAGGGGAGGGCACTGAAGCTTTCTTT
j_call: TRBJ1-1
cdr3_length: 15
d_call: TRBD1
clone_size: NA
v_call: TRBV9

cdr3_aa: CATTPPGQNFGQAGELFF
cdr3_nt: TGTGCCACAACCCCCCCGGGACAAAATTTTGGTCAGGCCGGGGAGCTGTTTTTT
j_call: TRBJ2-2
cdr3_length: 18
d_call: NA
clone_size: once
v_call: TRBV28

cdr3_aa: CASSFRVSTGELFF
cdr3_nt: TGTGCCAGCAGCTTCAGGGTTAGCACCGGGGAGCTGTTTTTT
j_call: TRBJ2-2
cdr3_length: 14
d_call: NA
clone_size: NA
v_call: TRBV11-3

cdr3_aa: CASSPSTDTQYF
cdr3_nt: TGTGCCAGCAGCCCGTCGACAGATACGCAGTATTTT
j_call: TRBJ2-3
cdr3_length: 12
d_call: NA
clone_size: once
v_call: TRBV7-9

cdr3_aa: CASSDSDRPDTQYF
cdr3_nt: TGTGCCAGCAGTGACTCGGACAGGCCAGATACGCAGTATTTT
j_call: TRBJ2-3
cdr3_length: 14
d_call: TRBD1
clone_size: NA
v_call: TRBV6-4

cdr3_aa: CASSLGTVNGELFF
cdr3_nt: TGTGCCAGCAGCTTAGGGACAGTCAACGGGGAGCTGTTTTTT
j_call: TRBJ2-2
cdr3_length: 14
d_call: NA
clone_size: NA
v_call: TRBV11-3

cdr3_aa: CASSLVRRSYEQYF
cdr3_nt: TGTGCCAGCAGCTTAGTACGGAGGTCCTACGAGCAGTACTTC
j_call: TRBJ2-7
cdr3_length: 14
d_call: NA
clone_size: NA
v_call: TRBV7-9

cdr3_aa: CASSYEAGSSPLHF
cdr3_nt: TGTGCCAGCAGTTACGAGGCAGGGTCTTCACCCCTCCACTTT
j_call: TRBJ1-6
cdr3_length: 14
d_call: NA
clone_size: NA
v_call: TRBV6-5

cdr3_aa: CASSPGAGGYNSPLHF
cdr3_nt: TGTGCCAGCAGCCCGGGGGCGGGAGGATATAATTCACCCCTCCACTTT
j_call: TRBJ1-6
cdr3_length: 16
d_call: NA
clone_size: NA
v_call: TRBV7-2

cdr3_aa: CASSDSGSYNEQFF
cdr3_nt: TGTGCCAGCAGCGATAGCGGCTCTTACAATGAGCAGTTCTTC
j_call: TRBJ2-1
cdr3_length: 14
d_call: NA
clone_size: NA
v_call: TRBV9

cdr3_aa: CASSQDRLAGGKAFF
cdr3_nt: TGTGCCAGCAGCCAAGATCGATTGGCAGGGGGAAAAGCTTTCTTT
j_call: TRBJ1-1
cdr3_length: 15
d_call: TRBD1
clone_size: few
v_call: TRBV4-2

cdr3_aa: CASSPRGTSGADTQYF
cdr3_nt: TGTGCCAGCAGTCCTCGAGGGACTAGCGGGGCAGATACGCAGTATTTT
j_call: TRBJ2-3
cdr3_length: 16
d_call: TRBD2
clone_size: once
v_call: TRBV6-4

cdr3_aa: CASSSLAADNEQFF
cdr3_nt: TGTGCCAGCAGCTCTCTAGCGGCTGACAATGAGCAGTTCTTC
j_call: TRBJ2-1
cdr3_length: 14
d_call: TRBD2
clone_size: NA
v_call: TRBV7-2

cdr3_aa: CASSFRGQTRTIYF
cdr3_nt: TGTGCCAGCAGTTTCCGGGGGCAGACGCGCACCATATATTTT
j_call: TRBJ1-3
cdr3_length: 14
d_call: NA
clone_size: NA
v_call: TRBV28

cdr3_aa: CASSSRDGPYNEQFF
cdr3_nt: TGTGCCAGCAGCTCCCGGGACGGACCCTACAATGAGCAGTTCTTC
j_call: TRBJ2-1
cdr3_length: 15
d_call: NA
clone_size: NA
v_call: TRBV7-3

cdr3_aa: CSAADRAYEQYF
cdr3_nt: TGCAGCGCCGCGGACAGGGCGTACGAGCAGTACTTC
j_call: TRBJ2-7
cdr3_length: 12
d_call: TRBD1
clone_size: NA
v_call: TRBV29-1

cdr3_aa: CAISEAGLDYNEQFF
cdr3_nt: TGTGCCATCAGTGAGGCGGGACTAGACTACAATGAGCAGTTCTTC
j_call: TRBJ2-1
cdr3_length: 15
d_call: TRBD2
clone_size: NA
v_call: TRBV10-3

cdr3_aa: CASSLGLAQETQYF
cdr3_nt: TGTGCCAGCAGCTTAGGGCTAGCTCAAGAGACCCAGTACTTC
j_call: TRBJ2-5
cdr3_length: 14
d_call: NA
clone_size: NA
v_call: TRBV5-5

cdr3_aa: CASSLAAPSAGGRNNEQFF
cdr3_nt: TGTGCCAGCAGCTTAGCAGCCCCCTCGGCGGGAGGGCGAAACAATGAGCAGTTCTTC
j_call: TRBJ2-1
cdr3_length: 19
d_call: TRBD2
clone_size: NA
v_call: TRBV7-9

cdr3_aa: CASSGLSGITDTQYF
cdr3_nt: TGTGCCAGCAGCGGACTTAGCGGGATCACAGATACGCAGTATTTT
j_call: TRBJ2-3
cdr3_length: 15
d_call: TRBD2
clone_size: NA
v_call: TRBV9

cdr3_aa: CAWSRGDSEAFF
cdr3_nt: TGTGCCTGGAGTAGAGGGGACAGTGAAGCTTTCTTT
j_call: TRBJ1-1
cdr3_length: 12
d_call: TRBD1
clone_size: NA
v_call: TRBV30

cdr3_aa: CATSRAAVPYQPQHF
cdr3_nt: TGTGCCACCAGCAGAGCCGCGGTCCCCTATCAGCCCCAGCATTTT
j_call: TRBJ1-5
cdr3_length: 15
d_call: NA
clone_size: NA
v_call: TRBV15

cdr3_aa: CASSALTGNGELFF
cdr3_nt: TGTGCCAGCAGCGCTCTGACAGGGAACGGGGAGCTGTTTTTT
j_call: TRBJ2-2
cdr3_length: 14
d_call: TRBD1
clone_size: NA
v_call: TRBV9

cdr3_aa: CASQKGQNPTYEQYF
cdr3_nt: TGCGCCAGCCAAAAAGGGCAGAACCCTACCTACGAGCAGTACTTC
j_call: TRBJ2-7
cdr3_length: 15
d_call: NA
clone_size: NA
v_call: TRBV5-1

cdr3_aa: CASIGVVFQPQHF
cdr3_nt: TGTGCCAGCATTGGAGTGGTATTTCAGCCCCAGCATTTT
j_call: TRBJ1-5
cdr3_length: 13
d_call: NA
clone_size: NA
v_call: TRBV6-1

cdr3_aa: CASSLGPNTEAFF
cdr3_nt: TGTGCCAGCTCACTCGGCCCTAACACTGAAGCTTTCTTT
j_call: TRBJ1-1
cdr3_length: 13
d_call: NA
clone_size: NA
v_call: TRBV18

cdr3_aa: CASSRQGPDEQYF
cdr3_nt: TGTGCCAGCAGCCGACAGGGTCCCGACGAGCAGTACTTC
j_call: TRBJ2-7
cdr3_length: 13
d_call: TRBD1
clone_size: NA
v_call: TRBV6-5

cdr3_aa: CASSSSSGGHNEQFF
cdr3_nt: TGTGCCAGCAGTTCTTCTTCCGGGGGCCACAATGAGCAGTTCTTC
j_call: TRBJ2-1
cdr3_length: 15
d_call: NA
clone_size: NA
v_call: TRBV6-1

cdr3_aa: CASSSTPEGTDTQYF
cdr3_nt: TGTGCCAGCAGTTCGACTCCCGAAGGGACAGATACGCAGTATTTT
j_call: TRBJ2-3
cdr3_length: 15
d_call: NA
clone_size: NA
v_call: TRBV6-4

cdr3_aa: CASSLAYSNQPQHF
cdr3_nt: TGTGCCAGCAGCTTAGCGTATAGCAATCAGCCCCAGCATTTT
j_call: TRBJ1-5
cdr3_length: 14
d_call: NA
clone_size: NA
v_call: TRBV11-2

cdr3_aa: CASSEGDTQYF
cdr3_nt: TGTGCCAGCAGTGAGGGGGATACGCAGTATTTT
j_call: TRBJ2-3
cdr3_length: 11
d_call: NA
clone_size: NA
v_call: TRBV6-1

cdr3_aa: CASSLAGNRGSNTEAFF
cdr3_nt: TGCGCCAGCAGCTTGGCCGGGAACAGGGGATCGAACACTGAAGCTTTCTTT
j_call: TRBJ1-1
cdr3_length: 17
d_call: TRBD1
clone_size: NA
v_call: TRBV5-1

cdr3_aa: CASSFTGGASYEQYF
cdr3_nt: TGTGCCAGCAGTTTTACAGGGGGGGCCTCCTACGAGCAGTACTTC
j_call: TRBJ2-7
cdr3_length: 15
d_call: NA
clone_size: NA
v_call: TRBV6-5

cdr3_aa: CASSPGADQPQHF
cdr3_nt: TGTGCCAGCTCACCAGGGGCCGATCAGCCCCAGCATTTT
j_call: TRBJ1-5
cdr3_length: 13
d_call: NA
clone_size: NA
v_call: TRBV18

cdr3_aa: CASSKPGGLPYEQYF
cdr3_nt: TGTGCCAGCAGCAAACCGGGGGGCCTTCCCTACGAGCAGTACTTC
j_call: TRBJ2-7
cdr3_length: 15
d_call: NA
clone_size: NA
v_call: TRBV28

cdr3_aa: CASSVDLGAGTEAFF
cdr3_nt: TGTGCCAGCAGCGTAGATTTGGGGGCGGGCACTGAAGCTTTCTTT
j_call: TRBJ1-1
cdr3_length: 15
d_call: NA
clone_size: NA
v_call: TRBV9

cdr3_aa: CASSEEVNYGYTF
cdr3_nt: TGTGCCAGCAGTGAGGAGGTGAACTATGGCTACACCTTC
j_call: TRBJ1-2
cdr3_length: 13
d_call: NA
clone_size: NA
v_call: TRBV6-1

cdr3_aa: CAWSRSGSSYNEQFF
cdr3_nt: TGTGCCTGGAGTAGGAGCGGGAGCTCCTACAATGAGCAGTTCTTC
j_call: TRBJ2-1
cdr3_length: 15
d_call: TRBD2
clone_size: NA
v_call: TRBV30

cdr3_aa: CASSPTSGGATGETQYF
cdr3_nt: TGTGCCAGTAGTCCGACTAGCGGGGGGGCCACGGGAGAGACCCAGTACTTC
j_call: TRBJ2-5
cdr3_length: 17
d_call: TRBD2
clone_size: NA
v_call: TRBV19

cdr3_aa: CASRGGGGGEDTQYF
cdr3_nt: TGTGCCAGCAGAGGGGGCGGAGGGGGGGAAGATACGCAGTATTTT
j_call: TRBJ2-3
cdr3_length: 15
d_call: NA
clone_size: NA
v_call: TRBV4-2

cdr3_aa: CSASLNEKLFF
cdr3_nt: TGCAGTGCTAGCCTTAATGAAAAACTGTTTTTT
j_call: TRBJ1-4
cdr3_length: 11
d_call: NA
clone_size: NA
v_call: TRBV20-1

cdr3_aa: CASSVAEVWETSGANVLTF
cdr3_nt: TGTGCCAGCAGCGTAGCTGAAGTCTGGGAAACCTCTGGGGCCAACGTCCTGACTTTC
j_call: TRBJ2-6
cdr3_length: 19
d_call: NA
clone_size: NA
v_call: TRBV9

cdr3_aa: CASSLGGAGNTIYF
cdr3_nt: TGTGCCAGCAGCTTGGGGGGTGCTGGAAACACCATATATTTT
j_call: TRBJ1-3
cdr3_length: 14
d_call: NA
clone_size: once
v_call: TRBV5-4

cdr3_aa: CAGRTQSVYEQYF
cdr3_nt: TGTGCCGGGAGGACCCAATCTGTCTACGAGCAGTACTTC
j_call: TRBJ2-7
cdr3_length: 13
d_call: NA
clone_size: NA
v_call: TRBV30

cdr3_aa: CASRGGGDTQYF
cdr3_nt: TGTGCCAGTCGGGGGGGAGGAGATACGCAGTATTTT
j_call: TRBJ2-3
cdr3_length: 12
d_call: TRBD2
clone_size: NA
v_call: TRBV2